This T cell receptor (beta chain) was identified during a study of identical twins. Study-wide points: Compared with unrelated sharing, twin-shared out-of-frame alpha sequences had more low-probability sequences.

This clonotype was counted a single time. Its cognate antigen is unknown. With 5 bases removed from V and 0 bases from J, the gap between germline ends came to 10 bases. The CDR3 contains 14 residues. A universal primer site was created by template switching, with the cDNA bearing unique molecular identifiers. TCRdb re-called the 5' RACE reads through MiXCR, storing one row per CDR3 protein. The table lists some 1,600,000 distinct CDR3 sequences, under 35% of them singletons. This receptor was identified in a newborn girl in good health. V is TRBV12-3 or TRBV12-4 and J is TRBJ2-5; D is undetermined. The source material was cord blood. The CDR3 DNA sequence: TGTGCCAGCAGTCTCCAGGAGTACCAAGAGACCCAGTACTTC. Translation: CASSLQEYQETQYF.